These 24 T cell receptor beta chains share one sample of origin, sequenced in a study of cytomegalovirus exposure and HLA in healthy donors. The PCR employed 60 Vbeta primers together with 13 Jbeta primers. Generated by immunoSEQ multiplex PCR, the TCRdb table keeps only in-frame clones and is missing some. The table has more than 130,000 clones, around four fifths seen once. The sample consisted of PBMCs. These receptor sequences come from a man aged 30 to 45 in good health and CMV-seronegative.

The V call is TRBV15, the J call TRBJ2-7; TRBD1 agrees at 7 bases. Germline CDR1 reads LNHNV; CDR2 reads YYDKDF (reference sequence). There are 15 residues in the CDR3. V lost 3 bases, J lost 2 bases, and 7 bases stayed unmatched. Here the CDR3 reads CATSSPPGQTYEQYF. CDR3 nucleotides: TGTGCCACCAGCAGCCCCCCGGGACAGACCTACGAGCAGTACTTC.

The V and J genes are TRBV19 and TRBJ1-2; TRBD1 agrees at 9 bases. The CDR3 is 15 residues long. The V segment lost 3 bases and the J segment 4 bases; nucleotides outside the gene matches: 6. Germline V gives CDR1 LNHDA, CDR2 SQIVND (reference sequence). The CDR3 coding sequence is TGTGCCAGTAGTATCGCTCCGGGACAGGGCTATGGCTACACCTTC. Translation gives CASSIAPGQGYGYTF.

This sequence joins TRBV5-1 and TRBJ2-3; D may be TRBD2 (6 bases). Germline CDR1 and CDR2: SGHRS and YFSETQ. This CDR3 is built from 15 residues. The V gene lost 4 bases and the J gene lost 2 bases, with 14 bases spanning the gap. The CDR3 bases are TGCGCCAGCAGCCAAGATCTAGCGCACACAGATACGCAGTATTTT. Translating it yields CASSQDLAHTDTQYF.

The gene calls are TRBV10-3 and TRBJ2-7; D possibly corresponds to TRBD2 (6 bases). V was pared by 10 bases and J by 1 base, with 14 bases between. CDR1 and CDR2 (germline): ENHRY, SYGVKD. CDR3 length equals 13 residues. Here the CDR3 reads CATWGVASYEQYF. In nucleotides, the CDR3 is TGTGCCACATGGGGGGTAGCGTCCTACGAGCAGTACTTC.

The genes are TRBV19 and TRBJ2-7; D unresolved. Germline CDR1 and CDR2: LNHDA and SQIVND (reference sequence). The CDR3 is 14 amino acids. The germline V and J ends were trimmed by 4 bases and 3 bases, with 13 bases remaining between them. CDR3 DNA sequence: TGTGCCAGTAGTAAACCAGGTAGTTACTACGAGCAGTACTTC. Protein product: CASSKPGSYYEQYF.

In this sample, this clone turned up a few times. The chain links TRBV19 to TRBJ1-2; 8 nucleotides line up with TRBD1. Germline CDR1 reads LNHDA; CDR2 reads SQIVND (reference sequence). Losses at the gene ends were 7 bases for V and 5 bases for J; bases not matched to a gene: 12. The CDR3 loop spans 15 amino acids. The CDR3 DNA reads as TGTGCCAGTACCCCCCTTTCGGACAGGGTATATGGCTACACCTTC. The encoded protein is CASTPLSDRVYGYTF.

This chain connects TRBV6-1 to TRBJ1-1; no firm D call. The CDR3 consists of 14 residues. Per the germline V gene, CDR1 is MNHNS and CDR2 is SASEGT. V lost 2 bases and J 1 base, leaving 8 bases between the germline ends. The CDR3 DNA follows: TGTGCCAGCAGTGAATTTAGTAGGAACACTGAAGCTTTCTTT. Translation: CASSEFSRNTEAFF.

The J gene is TRBJ2-1, the V gene TRBV5-1, with TRBD2 matching over 10 bases. Looked up from germline, CDR1 is SGHRS and CDR2 is YFSETQ. CDR3 size: 16 residues. V trimming: 1 base; J trimming: 4 bases; junction bases outside the gene matches: 5. In DNA, the CDR3 is TGCGCCAGCAGCTTGCTCCGGACTAGCGGATACAATGAGCAGTTCTTC. Its protein is CASSLLRTSGYNEQFF.

The chain couples TRBV4-1 to TRBJ1-1, with 8 bases that match TRBD1. CDR3 length: 15 residues. Germline lookup yields CDR1 MGHRA and CDR2 YSYEKL. V lost 1 base, J lost 9 bases, and 10 bases stayed unmatched. In DNA form, the CDR3 reads TGCGCCAGCAGCCAAGGCACTAAGACAGGGGTTAAAGCTTTCTTT. Translation gives CASSQGTKTGVKAFF.

The chain combines TRBV28 with TRBJ1-5, with TRBD1 as a possible D gene (6 bases). Germline V gene lookup returns CDR1 MDHEN and CDR2 SYDVKM. This CDR3 spans 16 amino acids. V dropped 5 bases and J dropped 4 bases, with 18 bases sitting between them. CDR3 nucleotide sequence: TGTGCCAGCAGTACCCAGGGCAGGGGTAAGAATCAGCCCCAGCATTTT. This encodes CASSTQGRGKNQPQHF.

The chain employs TRBV11-2 and TRBJ2-5, with 9 bases aligning to TRBD1. After removal of 5 bases from V and 2 bases from J, the junction contained 6 bases not matched to a gene. Germline assignment: CDR1 SGHAT and CDR2 FQNNGV. The CDR3 totals 15 residues. This CDR3 reads CASSVTGGWQETQYF. As DNA, the CDR3 is TGTGCCAGCAGCGTCACAGGGGGCTGGCAAGAGACCCAGTACTTC.

V is TRBV28 and J is TRBJ2-7; the match to TRBD1 covers 7 bases. J gave up 0 bases and V 8 bases, and 7 bases lay outside the gene matches. Germline assignment: CDR1 MDHEN and CDR2 SYDVKM. CDR3 length equals 14 residues. The CDR3 DNA reads as TGTGCCAGCCATACGGGGACAGCCTCCTACGAGCAGTACTTC. Amino acids: CASHTGTASYEQYF.

The chain couples TRBV5-1 to TRBJ1-4, with 10 bases that match TRBD1. V lost 0 bases, J lost 2 bases, and 7 bases stayed unmatched. CDR1 and CDR2 (germline): SGHRS, YFSETQ. The CDR3 covers 18 residues. The DNA of the CDR3 is TGCGCCAGCAGCTTGGGGTGGACAGGGGGAGCTACTAATGAAAAACTGTTTTTT. Protein sequence: CASSLGWTGGATNEKLFF.

The chain recombines TRBV5-4 with TRBJ2-1; 10 nucleotides align to TRBD2. V was pared by 4 bases and J by 4 bases, with 8 bases of the junction left unmatched. The CDR3 is 16 amino acids. Germline CDR1 is SGHNT and CDR2 is YYREEE (reference sequence). In nucleotides, the CDR3 is TGTGCCAGCAGCCATCCCGGACTAGCGGAATACAATGAGCAGTTCTTC. Translated, it gives CASSHPGLAEYNEQFF.

The count of this clone is one. V usage is TRBV7-9 and J usage is TRBJ2-1, with a possible D match to TRBD1 (6 bases). The CDR3 has 14 amino acids. Per germline, CDR1 SEHNR and CDR2 FQNEAQ (reference sequence). Trimming removed 3 bases at V and 5 bases at J, with 11 bases between. The CDR3 DNA is TGTGCCAGCAGCTTCCCGGGACACAACAATGAGCAGTTCTTC. It translates to CASSFPGHNNEQFF.

The CDR3 DNA reads TGTGCCAGCAGTTTGACAGGGTATGAGCAGTTCTTC. Protein sequence: CASSLTGYEQFF. This sequence joins TRBV28 and TRBJ2-1; TRBD1 matches at 7 bases. V shed 3 bases and J 8 bases; nucleotides not matched to a gene: 1. Per the germline V gene, CDR1 is MDHEN and CDR2 is SYDVKM. This CDR3 spans 12 amino acids.

The chain recombines TRBV27 with TRBJ2-5, with 7 bases identical to TRBD2. Germline V CDR1 and CDR2: MNHEY, SMNVEV (reference sequence). The CDR3 length is 12 residues. V gave up 10 bases and J gave up 1 base; unmatched junction bases: 3. The chain's CDR3 is CATRTSQETQYF. DNA of the CDR3: TGTGCCACTAGGACTAGCCAAGAGACCCAGTACTTC.

The chain links TRBV19 to TRBJ2-2; perhaps TRBD2 as D (6 bases). The CDR3 consists of 15 residues. The germline V gene has CDR1 LNHDA and CDR2 SQIVND (reference sequence). The V and J ends lost 5 bases and 3 bases respectively, with 13 bases between them. The CDR3 nucleotides read TGTGCCAGTAGTCCTGGGACTCACTACACCGGGGAGCTGTTTTTT. Translating gives CASSPGTHYTGELFF. The full variable domain, with the rest looked up from reference TRBV19 and TRBJ2-2, is DGGITQSPKYLFRKEGQNVTLSCEQNLNHDAMYWYRQDPGQGLRLIYYSQIVNDFQKGDIAEGYSVSREKKESFPLTVTSAQKNPTAFYLCASSPGTHYTGELFFGEGSRLTVL.

This chain links TRBV18 with TRBJ2-5, with 8 bases identical to TRBD2. V lost 1 base, J lost 0 bases, and 1 base stayed unmatched. This CDR3 is 15 amino acids long. Germline-derived CDR1 and CDR2 are KGHSH and LQKENI. The CDR3 sequence is CASSPLAGYQETQYF. DNA for the CDR3: TGTGCCAGCTCACCACTAGCGGGATACCAAGAGACCCAGTACTTC.

The chain uses TRBV2 and TRBJ2-3, with D unresolved. In germline, CDR1 is SNHLY, CDR2 FYNNEI. V lost 6 bases to trimming and J lost 0 bases, with 10 bases between them. This CDR3 spans 14 amino acids. CDR3 DNA sequence: TGTGCCAGCAGGCAACGACTGAGCACAGATACGCAGTATTTT. This translates into CASRQRLSTDTQYF.

CDR3 nucleotide sequence: TGTGCCAGCAGTCTAGTTTCGAAGCCTAGCACAGATACGCAGTATTTT. This codes for CASSLVSKPSTDTQYF. The chain joins TRBV27 to TRBJ2-3; no clear D gene. The CDR3 is 16 residues long. Trimming took 5 bases from V and 0 from J, leaving 15 bases between them. Germline V gene lookup returns CDR1 MNHEY and CDR2 SMNVEV (reference sequence).

This clone was seen a few times. The rearrangement uses TRBV6-5 and TRBJ2-7, with 10 bases that match TRBD1. V was pared by 2 bases and J by 4 bases, with 2 bases of the junction left unmatched. Germline loops: CDR1 MNHEY, CDR2 SVGAGI. The CDR3 is made up of 14 amino acids. In DNA form, the CDR3 reads TGTGCCAGCAGTTACGACAGGGGGCTTTACGAGCAGTACTTC. The encoded protein is CASSYDRGLYEQYF.

The gene calls are TRBV30 and TRBJ1-3; D not resolved. CDR1 is GTSNPN, CDR2 SVGIG, per germline (reference sequence). Trimming took off 2 bases at V and 6 bases at J, with 5 bases between the two ends. The CDR3 runs 11 residues. CDR3 sequence reads: CAWSTVNTIYF. CDR3 in DNA: TGTGCCTGGAGTACGGTAAACACCATATATTTT.

The chain joins TRBV5-1 to TRBJ2-7, with D unresolved. Germline V gene sequence: CDR1 SGHRS, CDR2 YFSETQ. CDR3 length equals 15 residues. Trimming left V 4 bases short and J 0 bases short, with 14 bases between. The CDR3 sequence is CASSLDGANSYEQYF. DNA for the CDR3: TGCGCCAGCAGCCTCGACGGAGCAAACTCCTACGAGCAGTACTTC.